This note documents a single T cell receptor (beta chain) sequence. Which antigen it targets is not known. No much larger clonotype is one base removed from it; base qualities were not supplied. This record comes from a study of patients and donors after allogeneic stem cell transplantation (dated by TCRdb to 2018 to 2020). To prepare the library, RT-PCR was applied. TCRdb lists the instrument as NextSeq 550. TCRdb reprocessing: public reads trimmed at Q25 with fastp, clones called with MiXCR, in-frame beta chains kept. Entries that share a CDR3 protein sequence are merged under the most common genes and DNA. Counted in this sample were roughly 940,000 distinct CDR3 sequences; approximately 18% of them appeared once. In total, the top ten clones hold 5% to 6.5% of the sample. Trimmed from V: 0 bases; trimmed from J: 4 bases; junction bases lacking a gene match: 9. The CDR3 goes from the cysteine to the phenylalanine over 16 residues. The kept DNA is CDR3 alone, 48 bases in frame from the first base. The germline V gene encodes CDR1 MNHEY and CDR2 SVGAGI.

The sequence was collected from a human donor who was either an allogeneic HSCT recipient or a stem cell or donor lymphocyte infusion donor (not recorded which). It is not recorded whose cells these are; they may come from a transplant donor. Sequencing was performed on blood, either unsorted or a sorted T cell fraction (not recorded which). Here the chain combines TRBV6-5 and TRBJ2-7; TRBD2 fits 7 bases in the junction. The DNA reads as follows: TGTGCCAGCAGTTACTCGACGGCGGGAGTGAGATACGAGCAGTACTTC. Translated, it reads CASSYSTAGVRYEQYF.